The T cell receptor beta chain described here comes from a study of CD4+ T cells in melanoma. Study results and limitations: A reported correlation linked neoantigen-specific CD4+ T cells to CD8+, macrophage and B cell function. Neoantigen-specific CD4+ T cells in melanoma reportedly had diverse differentiation states.

Libraries were prepared by immunoSEQ multiplex PCR; TCRdb keeps only in-frame clonotypes and omits some of them. In the table there are about 50,000 clones, roughly nine tenths of which are singletons. Turning to this clone: The antigen is not known.

V dropped 0 bases and J dropped 5 bases, with 14 bases sitting between them. The germline gives CDR1 SGHRS, CDR2 YFSETQ. The CDR3 length is 15 residues. Sequencing was done on a sample of peripheral blood. V usage is TRBV5-1 and J usage is TRBJ2-5; either TRBD1 or TRBD2 may fit D (5 bases each). The source is a human donor with melanoma. This CDR3 is CASSLAGTLWETQYF. The DNA for the CDR3 is TGCGCCAGCAGCTTGGCTGGGACCTTATGGGAGACCCAGTACTTC. The full variable domain, its missing parts supplied by reference TRBV5-1 and TRBJ2-5, is KAGVTQTPRYLIKTRGQQVTLSCSPISGHRSVSWYQQTPGQGLQFLFEYFSETQRNKGNFPGRFSGRQFSNSRSEMNVSTLELGDSALYLCASSLAGTLWETQYFGPGTRLLVL.